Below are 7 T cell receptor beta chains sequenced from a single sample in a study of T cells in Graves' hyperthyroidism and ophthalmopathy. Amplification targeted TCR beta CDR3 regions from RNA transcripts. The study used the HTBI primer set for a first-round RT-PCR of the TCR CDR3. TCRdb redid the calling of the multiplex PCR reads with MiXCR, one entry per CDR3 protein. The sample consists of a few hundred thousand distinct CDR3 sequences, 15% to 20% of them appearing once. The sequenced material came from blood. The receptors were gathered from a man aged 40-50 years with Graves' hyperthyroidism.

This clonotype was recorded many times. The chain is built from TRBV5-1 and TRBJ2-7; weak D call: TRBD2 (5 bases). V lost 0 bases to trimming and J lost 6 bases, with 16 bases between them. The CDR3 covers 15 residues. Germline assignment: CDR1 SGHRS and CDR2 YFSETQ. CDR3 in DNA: TGCGCCAGCAGCTTGGGACACTCCGGGAAAGCCGAGCAGTACTTC. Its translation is CASSLGHSGKAEQYF.

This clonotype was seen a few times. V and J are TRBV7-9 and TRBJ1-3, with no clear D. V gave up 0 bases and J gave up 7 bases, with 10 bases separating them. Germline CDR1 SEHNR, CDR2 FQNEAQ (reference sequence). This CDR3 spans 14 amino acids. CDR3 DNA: TGTGCCAGCAGCTTAGCCAGTACACTGAACACCATATATTTT. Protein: CASSLASTLNTIYF.

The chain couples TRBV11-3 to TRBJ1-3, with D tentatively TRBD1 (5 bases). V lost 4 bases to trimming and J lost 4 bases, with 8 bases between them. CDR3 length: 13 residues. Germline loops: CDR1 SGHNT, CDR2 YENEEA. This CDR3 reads CASSSRQGNTIYF. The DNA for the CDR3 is TGTGCCAGCAGCTCCCGACAGGGAAACACCATATATTTT.

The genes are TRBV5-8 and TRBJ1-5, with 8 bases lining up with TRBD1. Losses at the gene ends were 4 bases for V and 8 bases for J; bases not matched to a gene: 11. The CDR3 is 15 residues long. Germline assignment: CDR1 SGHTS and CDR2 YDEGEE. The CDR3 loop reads CASSPFRTGSKPQHF. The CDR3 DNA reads TGTGCCAGCAGCCCCTTTAGGACAGGGAGTAAGCCCCAGCATTTT.

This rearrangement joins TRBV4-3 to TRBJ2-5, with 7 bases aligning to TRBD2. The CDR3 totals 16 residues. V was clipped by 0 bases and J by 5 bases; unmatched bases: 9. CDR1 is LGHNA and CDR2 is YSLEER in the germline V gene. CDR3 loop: CASSQDTAGRDETQYF. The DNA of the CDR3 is TGCGCCAGCAGCCAAGATACAGCGGGGCGGGACGAGACCCAGTACTTC.

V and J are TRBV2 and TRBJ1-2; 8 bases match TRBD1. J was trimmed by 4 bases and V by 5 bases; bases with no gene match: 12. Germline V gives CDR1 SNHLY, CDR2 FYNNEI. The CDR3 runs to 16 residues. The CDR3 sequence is CASSLQLRDRFYGYTF. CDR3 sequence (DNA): TGTGCCAGCAGTCTCCAACTCCGGGACAGGTTCTATGGCTACACCTTC.

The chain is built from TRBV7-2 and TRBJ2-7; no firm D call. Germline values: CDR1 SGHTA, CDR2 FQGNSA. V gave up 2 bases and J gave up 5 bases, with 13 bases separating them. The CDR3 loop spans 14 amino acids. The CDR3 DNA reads TGTGCCAGCAGCTTAATCTTTGGCCCGCACGAGCAGTACTTC. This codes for CASSLIFGPHEQYF.